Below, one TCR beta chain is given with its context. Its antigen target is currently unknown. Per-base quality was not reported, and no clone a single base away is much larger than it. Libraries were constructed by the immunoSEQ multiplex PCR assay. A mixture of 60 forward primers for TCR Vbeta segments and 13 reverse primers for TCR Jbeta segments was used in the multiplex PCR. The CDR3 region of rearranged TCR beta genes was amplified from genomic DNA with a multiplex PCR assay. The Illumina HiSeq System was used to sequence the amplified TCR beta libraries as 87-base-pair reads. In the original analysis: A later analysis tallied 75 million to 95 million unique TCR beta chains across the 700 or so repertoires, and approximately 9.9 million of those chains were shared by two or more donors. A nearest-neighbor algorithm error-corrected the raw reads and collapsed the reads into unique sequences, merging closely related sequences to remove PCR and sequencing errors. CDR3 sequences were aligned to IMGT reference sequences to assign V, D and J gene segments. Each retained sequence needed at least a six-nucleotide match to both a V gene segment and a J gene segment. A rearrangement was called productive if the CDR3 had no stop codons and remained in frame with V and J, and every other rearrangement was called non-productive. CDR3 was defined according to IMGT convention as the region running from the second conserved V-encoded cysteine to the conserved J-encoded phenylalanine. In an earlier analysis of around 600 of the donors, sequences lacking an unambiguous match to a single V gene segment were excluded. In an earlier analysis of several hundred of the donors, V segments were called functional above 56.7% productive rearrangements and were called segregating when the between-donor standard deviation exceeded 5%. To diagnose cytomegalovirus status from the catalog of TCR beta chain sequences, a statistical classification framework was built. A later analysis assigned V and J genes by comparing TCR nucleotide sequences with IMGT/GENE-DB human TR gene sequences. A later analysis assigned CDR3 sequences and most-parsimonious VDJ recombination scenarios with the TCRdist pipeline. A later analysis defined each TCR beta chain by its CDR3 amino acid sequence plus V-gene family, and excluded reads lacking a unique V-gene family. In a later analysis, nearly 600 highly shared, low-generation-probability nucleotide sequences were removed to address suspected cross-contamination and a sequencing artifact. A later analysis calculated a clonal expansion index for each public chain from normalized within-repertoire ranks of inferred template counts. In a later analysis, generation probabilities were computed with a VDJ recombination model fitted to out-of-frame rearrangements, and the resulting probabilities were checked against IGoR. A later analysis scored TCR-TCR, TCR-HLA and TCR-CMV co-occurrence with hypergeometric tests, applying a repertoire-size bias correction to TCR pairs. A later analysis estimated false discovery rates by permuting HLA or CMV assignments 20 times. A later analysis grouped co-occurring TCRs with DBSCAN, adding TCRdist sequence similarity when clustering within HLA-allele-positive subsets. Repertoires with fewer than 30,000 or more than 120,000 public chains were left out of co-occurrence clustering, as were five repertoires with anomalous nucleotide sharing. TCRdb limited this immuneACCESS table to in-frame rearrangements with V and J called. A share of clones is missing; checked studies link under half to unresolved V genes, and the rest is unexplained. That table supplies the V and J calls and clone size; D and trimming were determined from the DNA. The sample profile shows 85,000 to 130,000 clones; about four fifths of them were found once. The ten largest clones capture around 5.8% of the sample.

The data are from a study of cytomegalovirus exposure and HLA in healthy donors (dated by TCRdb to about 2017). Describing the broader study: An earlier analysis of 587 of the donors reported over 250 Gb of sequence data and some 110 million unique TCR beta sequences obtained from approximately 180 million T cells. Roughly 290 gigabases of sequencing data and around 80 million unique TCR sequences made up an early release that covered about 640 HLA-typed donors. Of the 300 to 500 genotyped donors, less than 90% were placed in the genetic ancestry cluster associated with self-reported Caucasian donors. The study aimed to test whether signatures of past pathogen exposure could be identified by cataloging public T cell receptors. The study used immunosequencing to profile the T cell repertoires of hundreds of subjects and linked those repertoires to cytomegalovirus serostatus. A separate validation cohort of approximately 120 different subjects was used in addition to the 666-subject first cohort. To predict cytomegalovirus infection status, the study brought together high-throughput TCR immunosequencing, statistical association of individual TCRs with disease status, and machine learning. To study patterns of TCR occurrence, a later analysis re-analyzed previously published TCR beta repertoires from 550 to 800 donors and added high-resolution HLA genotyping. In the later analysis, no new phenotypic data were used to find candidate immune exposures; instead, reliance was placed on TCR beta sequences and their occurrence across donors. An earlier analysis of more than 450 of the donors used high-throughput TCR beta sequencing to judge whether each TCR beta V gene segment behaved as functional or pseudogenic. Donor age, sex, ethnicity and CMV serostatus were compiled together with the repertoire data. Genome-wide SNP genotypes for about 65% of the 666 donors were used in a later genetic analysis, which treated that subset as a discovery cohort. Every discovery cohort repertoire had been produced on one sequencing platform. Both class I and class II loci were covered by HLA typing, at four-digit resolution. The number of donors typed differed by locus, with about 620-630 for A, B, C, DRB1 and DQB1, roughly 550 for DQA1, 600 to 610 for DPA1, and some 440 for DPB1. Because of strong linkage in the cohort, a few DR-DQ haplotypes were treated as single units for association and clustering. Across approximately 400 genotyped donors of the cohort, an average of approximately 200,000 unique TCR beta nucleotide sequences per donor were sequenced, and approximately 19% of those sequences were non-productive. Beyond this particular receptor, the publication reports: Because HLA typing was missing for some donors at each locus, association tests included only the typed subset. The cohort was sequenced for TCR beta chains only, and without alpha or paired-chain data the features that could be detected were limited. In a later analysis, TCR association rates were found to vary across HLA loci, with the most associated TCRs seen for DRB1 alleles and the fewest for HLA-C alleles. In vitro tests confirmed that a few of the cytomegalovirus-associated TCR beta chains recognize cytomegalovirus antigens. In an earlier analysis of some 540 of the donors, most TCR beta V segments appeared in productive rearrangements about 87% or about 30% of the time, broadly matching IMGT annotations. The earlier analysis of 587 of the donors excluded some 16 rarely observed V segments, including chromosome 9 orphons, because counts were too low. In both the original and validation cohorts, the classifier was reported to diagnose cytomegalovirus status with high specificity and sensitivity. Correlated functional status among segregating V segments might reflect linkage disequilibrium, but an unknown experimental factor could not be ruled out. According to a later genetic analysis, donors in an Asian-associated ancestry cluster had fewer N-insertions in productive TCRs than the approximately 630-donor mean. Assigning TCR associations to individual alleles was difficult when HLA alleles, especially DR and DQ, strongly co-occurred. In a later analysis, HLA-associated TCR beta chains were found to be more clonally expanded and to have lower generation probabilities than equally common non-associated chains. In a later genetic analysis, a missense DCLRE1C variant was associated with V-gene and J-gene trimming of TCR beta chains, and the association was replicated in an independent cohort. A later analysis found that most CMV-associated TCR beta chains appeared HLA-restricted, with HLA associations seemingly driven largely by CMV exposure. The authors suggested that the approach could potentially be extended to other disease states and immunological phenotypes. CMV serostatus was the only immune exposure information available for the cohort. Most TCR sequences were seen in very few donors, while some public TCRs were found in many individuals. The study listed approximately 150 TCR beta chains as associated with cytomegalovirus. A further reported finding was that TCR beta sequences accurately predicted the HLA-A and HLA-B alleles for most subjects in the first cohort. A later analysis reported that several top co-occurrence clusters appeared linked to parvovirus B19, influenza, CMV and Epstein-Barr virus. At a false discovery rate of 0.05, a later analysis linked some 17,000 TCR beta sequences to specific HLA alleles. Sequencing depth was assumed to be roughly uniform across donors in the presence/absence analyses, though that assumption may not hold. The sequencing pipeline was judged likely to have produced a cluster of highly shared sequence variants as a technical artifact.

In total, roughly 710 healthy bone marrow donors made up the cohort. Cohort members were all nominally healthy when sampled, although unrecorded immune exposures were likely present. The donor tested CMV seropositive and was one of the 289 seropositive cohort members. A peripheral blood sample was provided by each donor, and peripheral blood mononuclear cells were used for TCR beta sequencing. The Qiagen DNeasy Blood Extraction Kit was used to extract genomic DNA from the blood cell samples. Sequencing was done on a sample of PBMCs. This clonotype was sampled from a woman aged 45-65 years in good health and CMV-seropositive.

The DNA sequence reads TGTGCCAGCAGCTTAGGGCCTGGAAACACCATATATTTT. It encodes CASSLGPGNTIYF. Recombination connected TRBV11-3 to TRBJ1-3, with the D gene not clear enough to name. CDR1 SGHNT and CDR2 YENEEA were looked up in the germline V gene. CDR3 length: 13 amino acids, cysteine to phenylalanine. Only CDR3 DNA remains: 39 bases, in frame from the first base. The trim is 1 base for V and 2 bases for J, with a gap of 3 bases between the germline ends.